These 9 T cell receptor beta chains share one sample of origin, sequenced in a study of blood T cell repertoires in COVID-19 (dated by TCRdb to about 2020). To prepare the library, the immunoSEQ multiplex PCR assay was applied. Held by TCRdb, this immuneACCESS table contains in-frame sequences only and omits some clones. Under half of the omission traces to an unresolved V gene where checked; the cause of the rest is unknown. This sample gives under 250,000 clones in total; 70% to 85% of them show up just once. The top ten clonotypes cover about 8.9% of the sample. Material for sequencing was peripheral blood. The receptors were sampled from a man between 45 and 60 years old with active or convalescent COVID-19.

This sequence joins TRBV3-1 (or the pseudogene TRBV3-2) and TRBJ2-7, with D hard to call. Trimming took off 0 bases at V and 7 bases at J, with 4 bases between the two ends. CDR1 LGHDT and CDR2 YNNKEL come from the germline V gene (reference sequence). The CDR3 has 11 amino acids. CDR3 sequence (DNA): TGTGCCAGCAGCCAAGAGAGGGAGCAGTACTTC. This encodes CASSQEREQYF.

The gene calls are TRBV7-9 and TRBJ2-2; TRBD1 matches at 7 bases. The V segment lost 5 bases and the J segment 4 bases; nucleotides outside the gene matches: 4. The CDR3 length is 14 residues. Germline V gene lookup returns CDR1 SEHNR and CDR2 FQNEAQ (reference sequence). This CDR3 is CASSEGQITGELFF. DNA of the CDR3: TGTGCCAGCAGCGAGGGACAGATCACCGGGGAGCTGTTTTTT.

In nucleotides, the CDR3 is TGTGCCAGCAGCCAAGAGCCACTACACAATGAGCAGTTCTTC. It translates to CASSQEPLHNEQFF. V usage is TRBV3-1 (or the pseudogene TRBV3-2) and J usage is TRBJ2-1, with D unresolved. Germline CDR1 LGHDT, CDR2 YNNKEL (reference sequence). The CDR3 has 14 residues. With 0 bases removed from V and 5 bases from J, the gap between germline ends came to 8 bases.

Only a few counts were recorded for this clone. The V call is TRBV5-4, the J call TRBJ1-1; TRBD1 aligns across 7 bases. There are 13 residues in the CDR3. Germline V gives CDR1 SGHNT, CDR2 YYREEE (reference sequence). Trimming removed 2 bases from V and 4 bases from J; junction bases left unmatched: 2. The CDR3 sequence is CASSLQGPTEAFF. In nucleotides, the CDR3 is TGTGCCAGCAGCTTACAGGGGCCCACTGAAGCTTTCTTT.

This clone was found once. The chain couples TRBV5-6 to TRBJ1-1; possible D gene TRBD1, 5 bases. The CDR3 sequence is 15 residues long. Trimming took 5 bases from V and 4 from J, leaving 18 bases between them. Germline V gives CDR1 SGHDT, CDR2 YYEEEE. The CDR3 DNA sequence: TGTGCCAGCAGATTTCAAGGGGCGGGGGGCACTGAAGCTTTCTTT. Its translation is CASRFQGAGGTEAFF.

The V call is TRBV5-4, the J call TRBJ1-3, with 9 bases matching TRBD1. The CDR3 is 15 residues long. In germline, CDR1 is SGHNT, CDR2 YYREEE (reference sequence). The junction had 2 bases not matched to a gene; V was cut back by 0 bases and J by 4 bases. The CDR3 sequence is CASSLDRGLGNTIYF. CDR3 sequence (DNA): TGTGCCAGCAGCTTGGACAGGGGGCTCGGAAACACCATATATTTT.

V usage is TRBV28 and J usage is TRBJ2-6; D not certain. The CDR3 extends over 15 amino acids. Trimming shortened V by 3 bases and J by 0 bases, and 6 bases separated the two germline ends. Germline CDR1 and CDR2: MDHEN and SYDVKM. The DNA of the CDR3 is TGTGCCAGCAGTTTTGAGCACTCTGGGGCCAACGTCCTGACTTTC. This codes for CASSFEHSGANVLTF. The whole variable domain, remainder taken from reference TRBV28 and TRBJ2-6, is DVKVTQSSRYLVKRTGEKVFLECVQDMDHENMFWYRQDPGLGLRLIYFSYDVKMKEKGDIPEGYSVSREKKERFSLILESASTNQTSMYLCASSFEHSGANVLTFGAGSRLTVL.

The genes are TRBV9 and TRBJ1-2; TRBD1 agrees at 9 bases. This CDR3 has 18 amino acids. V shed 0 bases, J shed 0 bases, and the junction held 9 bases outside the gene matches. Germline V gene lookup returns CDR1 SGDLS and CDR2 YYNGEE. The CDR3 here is CASSVGPGYRGPNYGYTF. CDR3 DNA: TGTGCCAGCAGCGTAGGGCCAGGATACAGGGGGCCTAACTATGGCTACACCTTC.

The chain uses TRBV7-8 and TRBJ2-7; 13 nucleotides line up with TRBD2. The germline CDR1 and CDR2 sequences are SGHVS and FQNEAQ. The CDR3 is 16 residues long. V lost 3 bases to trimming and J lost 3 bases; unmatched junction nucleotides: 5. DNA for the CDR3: TGTGCCAGCAGCTTGGGACTAGCGGGAAACGGCTACGAGCAGTACTTC. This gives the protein CASSLGLAGNGYEQYF.